What follows are 20 T cell receptor beta chains derived from one specimen sequenced in a study of T cells in Graves' hyperthyroidism and ophthalmopathy. Using RNA transcripts as the source, TCR beta CDR3 regions were amplified. The TCR CDR3 was amplified in a first-round RT-PCR using the HTBI primer set. TCRdb recomputed calls from the multiplex PCR reads with MiXCR, one row per CDR3 protein. There are nearly 600,000 distinct CDR3 sequences in the sample; 11% to 15% occur only once, and 4.5% to 6% lies in the top ten. What was sequenced was blood. These receptors were taken from a woman in her 30s with Graves' hyperthyroidism that later progressed to Graves' ophthalmopathy.

The chain couples TRBV3-1 to TRBJ1-2, with D possibly matching TRBD1 (5 bases). The CDR3 sequence is 13 residues long. V was cut by 4 bases and J by 5 bases, with 11 bases left in between. The germline gives CDR1 LGHDT, CDR2 YNNKEL (reference sequence). This CDR3 is CASSPGGVYGYTF. CDR3 DNA: TGTGCCAGCAGCCCCGGGGGGGTGTATGGCTACACCTTC.

The V and J genes are TRBV20-1 and TRBJ2-1; 15 bases line up with TRBD2. Germline assignment: CDR1 DFQATT and CDR2 SNEGSKA (reference sequence). J was trimmed by 8 bases and V by 3 bases; bases with no gene match: 5. The CDR3 totals 15 residues. The CDR3 protein is CSASGLAGGPDEQFF. CDR3 in DNA: TGCAGTGCTAGTGGACTAGCGGGAGGGCCCGATGAGCAGTTCTTC.

This clonotype came up many times. The chain carries TRBV6-6 and TRBJ1-2; tentatively, D is TRBD1 (6 bases). CDR3 length: 14 residues. V was clipped by 2 bases and J by 10 bases, with 17 bases between them. CDR1 is MNHNY and CDR2 is SVGAGI in the germline V gene (reference sequence). CDR3 protein: CASSYPSGGGDYTF. The CDR3 DNA follows: TGTGCCAGCAGTTACCCGAGCGGGGGCGGCGACTACACCTTC.

This clonotype was counted ten times or more. The chain uses TRBV12-3 or TRBV12-4 and TRBJ2-1; a possible D gene is TRBD1 (8 bases). The germline V and J ends were trimmed by 6 bases and 9 bases, with 21 bases remaining between them. CDR3 length equals 15 residues. CDR3 region: CASSPEQGGWREQFF. CDR3 coding DNA: TGTGCCAGCAGCCCTGAACAGGGGGGGTGGCGTGAGCAGTTCTTC.

This clonotype was seen ten or more times. J is TRBJ2-1 and V is TRBV7-6; 7 nucleotides match TRBD2. This CDR3 comprises 12 residues. Losses at the gene ends were 5 bases for V and 12 bases for J; bases not matched to a gene: 7. The V gene's germline CDR1 is SGHVS and CDR2 FNYEAQ. The CDR3 DNA reads as TGTGCCAGCAGCGAGAGCGGGGAACGGCAGTTCTTC. Translating gives CASSESGERQFF.

The chain joins TRBV5-4 to TRBJ2-3; 7 bases fit TRBD1. V shed 10 bases, J shed 3 bases, and the junction held 11 bases outside the gene matches. This CDR3 comprises 14 residues. Germline V gene sequence: CDR1 SGHNT, CDR2 YYREEE (reference sequence). The CDR3 coding sequence is TGTGCCTCCGGTGGTGAGGGGGCGACAGATACGCAGTATTTT. Amino acid sequence: CASGGEGATDTQYF.

This clonotype has at least ten counts. J is TRBJ2-1 and V is TRBV20-1; D gene unclear. The CDR3 covers 9 residues. V shed 6 bases and J shed 12 bases, with 9 bases lying between them. Germline lookup yields CDR1 DFQATT and CDR2 SNEGSKA (reference sequence). DNA of the CDR3: TGCAGTGCCAGTGACGGGCAGTTCTTC. Protein sequence: CSASDGQFF.

This chain uses TRBV19 with TRBJ2-7; maybe TRBD2 (5 bases). Looked up from germline, CDR1 is LNHDA and CDR2 is SQIVND (reference sequence). Trimming cost V 1 base and J 4 bases, with 14 bases left between them. The CDR3 covers 15 residues. CDR3 sequence: CASSIVGIHGYEQYF. The CDR3 nucleotides are TGTGCCAGTAGTATAGTCGGGATCCACGGGTACGAGCAGTACTTC. Together with reference TRBV19 and TRBJ2-7, the CDR3 gives the full variable domain: DGGITQSPKYLFRKEGQNVTLSCEQNLNHDAMYWYRQDPGQGLRLIYYSQIVNDFQKGDIAEGYSVSREKKESFPLTVTSAQKNPTAFYLCASSIVGIHGYEQYFGPGTRLTVT.

V and J are TRBV7-2 and TRBJ2-2; TRBD1 agrees at 7 bases. CDR1 and CDR2 from the germline V gene are SGHTA and FQGNSA. The V gene end was trimmed by 4 bases and the J gene end by 5 bases; junction bases not matched to a gene: 7. This CDR3 spans 15 amino acids. The CDR3 coding sequence is TGTGCCAGCAGCTCATACAGGGGTCGGACCGGGGAGCTGTTTTTT. Its translation is CASSSYRGRTGELFF. The full variable domain, rest sourced from reference TRBV7-2 and TRBJ2-2, is GAGVSQSPSNKVTEKGKDVELRCDPISGHTALYWYRQSLGQGLEFLIYFQGNSAPDKSGLPSDRFSAERTGGSVSTLTIQRTQQEDSAVYLCASSSYRGRTGELFFGEGSRLTVL.

Ten or more counts support this clonotype. The chain links TRBV29-1 to TRBJ1-1, with a tentative D call TRBD1 (5 bases). The V gene's germline CDR1 is SQVTM and CDR2 ANQGSEA. The CDR3 loop spans 13 amino acids. The V end lost 3 bases, the J end lost 6 bases, and 14 bases lay between the germline ends. CDR3 region: CSVDGGAKAEAFF. The DNA for the CDR3 is TGCAGCGTTGACGGAGGGGCGAAAGCTGAAGCTTTCTTT.

This clonotype occurred many times. The rearrangement links TRBV19 to TRBJ2-5; the D gene is possibly TRBD1 (6 bases). The V end lost 0 bases, the J end lost 5 bases, and 22 bases lay between the germline ends. This CDR3 is 18 amino acids long. Germline CDR1 LNHDA, CDR2 SQIVND (reference sequence). CDR3 loop: CASSIEDWTECSKETQYF. DNA of the CDR3: TGTGCCAGTAGTATAGAGGATTGGACAGAATGTAGCAAGGAGACCCAGTACTTC.

This clonotype was seen a single time. One junction end disagrees with the germline gene, perhaps due to a read error. The genes are TRBV20-1 and TRBJ2-2, with D perhaps being TRBD1 or TRBD2 (5 bases each). The CDR3 extends over 16 amino acids. CDR1 is DFQATT and CDR2 is SNEGSKA in the germline V gene (reference sequence). CDR3 sequence reads: CSARDPLRQHTGEMFF. CDR3 DNA: TGCAGTGCTAGAGATCCTTTGAGACAGCACACCGGGGAGATGTTTTTT.

Concerning this clonotype: A read error may be the cause here, since a much bigger clone is one base away. Likely a read error: the CDR3 ends without its conserved phenylalanine or tryptophan. The gene calls are TRBV7-9 and TRBJ2-5, with D uncertain. V was shortened by 2 bases and J by 1 base, with 11 bases between the two germline ends. This CDR3 spans 15 amino acids. Germline V CDR1 and CDR2: SEHNR, FQNEAQ (reference sequence). The CDR3 protein is CASSLTQTAQETQYS. Written as DNA, the CDR3 is TGTGCCAGCAGCTTAACCCAGACCGCCCAAGAGACCCAGTACTCC.

This clonotype has a count of ten or more. The chain carries TRBV12-3 or TRBV12-4 and TRBJ1-5; D not resolved. The CDR3 is made up of 17 amino acids. V lost 4 bases to trimming and J lost 1 base, with 17 bases between them. CDR3 DNA: TGTGCCAGCAGTTCCCTGAAGGGAACTAACAGCAATCAGCCCCAGCATTTT. This sequence encodes CASSSLKGTNSNQPQHF.

This clonotype was recorded at least ten times. This chain joins TRBV5-1 and TRBJ1-1, with a weak D call TRBD1 (5 bases). The CDR3 consists of 17 residues. Germline V gene lookup returns CDR1 SGHRS and CDR2 YFSETQ. The ends were cut back, 3 bases at V and 0 bases at J, with 18 bases in the middle. CDR3 nucleotides: TGCGCCAGCAGCTCCCTCGGGGGGAGAACCCTGAACACTGAAGCTTTCTTT. It translates to CASSSLGGRTLNTEAFF. Complete variable domain (other parts from reference TRBV5-1 and TRBJ1-1): KAGVTQTPRYLIKTRGQQVTLSCSPISGHRSVSWYQQTPGQGLQFLFEYFSETQRNKGNFPGRFSGRQFSNSRSEMNVSTLELGDSALYLCASSSLGGRTLNTEAFFGQGTRLTVV.

This clonotype was seen ten or more times. This rearrangement joins TRBV20-1 to TRBJ2-7; 9 bases agree with TRBD2. The CDR3 sequence is 13 residues long. Germline V gives CDR1 DFQATT, CDR2 SNEGSKA (reference sequence). J lost 6 bases, V lost 0 bases, and 3 bases had no gene match. The CDR3 sequence is CSAREGSGSEQYF. CDR3 coding DNA: TGCAGTGCTAGAGAGGGTAGCGGGAGCGAGCAGTACTTC.

The J gene is TRBJ1-5, the V gene TRBV6-1; D is possibly TRBD1 (6 bases). V was shortened by 5 bases and J by 5 bases, with 16 bases between the two germline ends. CDR1 is MNHNS, CDR2 SASEGT, per germline. The length of the CDR3 is 15 residues. The CDR3 nucleotides are TGTGCCAGCAGTAATACAGGGTTGTCTCATCAGCCCCAGCATTTT. Protein: CASSNTGLSHQPQHF.

Details on this clonotype: This clone may be a read error of a much larger clone one base away. The CDR3 carries no conserved terminal phenylalanine or tryptophan, so it likely arises from a read error. J is TRBJ2-5 and V is TRBV28; D assignment may be TRBD1 or TRBD2 (6 bases each). V was pared by 7 bases and J by 3 bases, with 18 bases between. This CDR3 comprises 15 residues. Germline V gene sequence: CDR1 MDHEN, CDR2 SYDVKM. CDR3 loop: CASIPRGAAEETQYL. DNA for the CDR3: TGTGCCAGCATTCCTAGGGGGGCAGCCGAAGAGACCCAGTACCTC.

This clonotype was detected many times. This chain's CDR3 is CASSRQSSGNTIYF. The CDR3 bases are TGTGCCAGCAGCAGACAAAGCTCTGGAAACACCATATATTTT. This chain joins TRBV2 and TRBJ1-3; no reliable D call. Germline V gene sequence: CDR1 SNHLY, CDR2 FYNNEI. CDR3 length: 14 residues. Trimming removed 6 bases at V and 0 bases at J, with 9 bases between.

This clonotype was seen more than once but under ten times. The chain has TRBV5-1 and TRBJ1-4; D remains unclear. The germline gives CDR1 SGHRS, CDR2 YFSETQ. CDR3 length equals 13 residues. V lost 5 bases and J lost 8, with 13 bases in between. CDR3 amino acids: CASRVGGKEKLFF. CDR3 in DNA: TGCGCCAGCAGGGTCGGAGGTAAAGAAAAACTGTTTTTT.